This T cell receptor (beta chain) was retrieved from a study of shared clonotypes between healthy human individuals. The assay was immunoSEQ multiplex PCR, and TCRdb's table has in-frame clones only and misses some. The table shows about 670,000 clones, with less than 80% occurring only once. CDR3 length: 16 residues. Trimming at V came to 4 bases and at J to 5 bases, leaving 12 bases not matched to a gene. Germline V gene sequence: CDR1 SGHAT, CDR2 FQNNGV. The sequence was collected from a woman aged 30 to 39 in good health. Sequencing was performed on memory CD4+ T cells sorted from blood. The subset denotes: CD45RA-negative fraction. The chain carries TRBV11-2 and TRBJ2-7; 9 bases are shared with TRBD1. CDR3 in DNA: TGTGCCAGCAGCTCCAGCTCTACAGGGGGCAGAAACGAGCAGTACTTC. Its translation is CASSSSSTGGRNEQYF.